The T cell receptor (beta chain) described here comes from a study of CD8 T cells in Susac syndrome. When the RNA was reverse transcribed, random hexamers were used with an input of 0.5 to 1 ug. MiXCR was run by TCRdb on the immunoSEQ multiplex PCR reads, yielding one entry per CDR3 protein. The sample yields around 71,000 distinct CDR3 sequences, 96% seen once. Germline V gene sequence: CDR1 DFQATT, CDR2 SNEGSKA (reference sequence). CDR3 size: 14 residues. The trim removed 8 bases at V and 1 base at J, leaving 9 bases unmatched. The TEMRA cells underwent FACS enrichment, while the CD8+ and CD4+ T cells underwent negative isolation.

This chain joins TRBV20-1 and TRBJ2-3; TRBD1 aligns across 7 bases. The receptor was isolated from a human donor with multiple sclerosis. Sample: CD4+ T cells from PBMCs. The CDR3 protein is CSYPWGQRTDTQYF. Written as DNA, the CDR3 is TGCAGTTACCCGTGGGGACAGCGCACAGATACGCAGTATTTT.